This entry concerns a single TCR beta chain. The data derive from a study of shared clonotypes between healthy human individuals. The protocol was immunoSEQ multiplex PCR, while the TCRdb copy is restricted to in-frame clones and leaves out a portion. The sample contains approximately 500,000 clones, 90% to 96% of which appear only once. V was pared by 2 bases and J by 2 bases, with 2 bases of the junction left unmatched. Germline V gene data show CDR1 as MRHNA and CDR2 as SNTAGT. The CDR3 is made up of 14 amino acids. The sequenced sample was naive CD4+ T cells sorted from blood. As for subset: CD45RA+ positively selected. The chain joins TRBV6-4 to TRBJ1-2; 7 bases align to TRBD1. The TCR sequence derives from a woman aged 25 to 39 in good health. CDR3: CASSDEGANYGYTF. The CDR3 nucleotides read TGTGCCAGCAGTGACGAGGGGGCAAACTATGGCTACACCTTC.